The T cell receptor beta chain described here comes from a study of blood T cell repertoires in COVID-19. Study information: Researchers got acute and convalescent COVID-19 samples from the United States, Italy and Spain. T cells, B-cell-depleted T cells, or PBMCs provided the cDNA or gDNA that served as material.

Trimming at V came to 4 bases and at J to 6 bases, leaving 4 bases not matched to a gene. CDR1 SEHNR and CDR2 FQNEAQ come from the germline V gene (reference sequence). The CDR3 spans 13 residues. TCRdb's copy holds only in-frame clones and misses some; the assay was immunoSEQ multiplex PCR. The repertoire includes 150,000 to 200,000 clones, around four fifths of them detected once, and around 15% sits in the top ten. The study assigned cohorts using participant-reported clinical history. Before being deemed recovered, Cohort 3 donors had two negative PCRs, clearance, or symptom resolution. The sample comprised PBMCs or T cells enriched from blood (not recorded which). The TCR originated in a woman aged 50 to 60 who had recovered from COVID-19. The chain uses TRBV7-9 and TRBJ2-7; 9 bases align to TRBD1. The CDR3, as DNA: TGTGCCAGCAGCTGGACAGGGGTTGGCGAGCAGTACTTC. Encoded protein: CASSWTGVGEQYF. Complete variable domain (other parts from reference TRBV7-9 and TRBJ2-7): DTGVSQNPRHKITKRGQNVTFRCDPISEHNRLYWYRQTLGQGPEFLTYFQNEAQLEKSRLLSDRFSAERPKGSFSTLEIQRTEQGDSAMYLCASSWTGVGEQYFGPGTRLTVT.